This TCR beta chain is from a study of T cell repertoires in cytomegalovirus infection. Overall study context: From public TCR beta signatures came an indication of both CMV infection and matching HLA type.

TCRdb re-derived calls from the reads in MiXCR, one entry per CDR3 protein. The sample shows 200,000 or so distinct CDR3 sequences, approximately 19% of them seen only once. This CDR3 has 11 amino acids. Germline V gene data show CDR1 as SNHLY and CDR2 as FYNNEI. Concerning this clonotype: As yet, its antigen is unknown. A junction end diverges from the germline sequence, so it may reflect a read error.

General study points: Summed frequency of shared TCR beta families picked out CMV carriers who also had the relevant HLA.

The source is a human donor in good health (CMV status not recorded). Some clones in this sample may be carry-over from other donors' samples. The chain carries TRBV2 and TRBJ1-1; 7 bases match TRBD1. Sequenced input: PBMCs. This CDR3 reads CARSESRGDFF. The DNA for the CDR3 is TGTGCCCGCAGTGAATCCAGGGGGGATTTCTTT.